This T cell receptor (beta chain) was sequenced for a study of cytomegalovirus exposure and HLA in healthy donors. Whereas donors were nominally healthy upon sampling, unrecorded immune exposures were probable. The CDR3 consists of 17 residues. V was clipped by 5 bases and J by 5 bases; unmatched bases: 8. Germline V CDR1 and CDR2: SEHNR, FQNEAQ (reference sequence). PCR amplification relied on 60 Vbeta primers (plus 13 Jbeta primers). Sequencing used immunoSEQ multiplex PCR; TCRdb keeps in-frame clones, though not all of them. The sample has 170,000 or so clones, roughly 84% seen once. V usage is TRBV7-9 and J usage is TRBJ2-2, with 13 nucleotides matching TRBD2. Sequenced input: PBMCs. The TCR comes from a boy aged 2 to 10 in good health and CMV-seronegative. CDR3 nucleotide sequence: TGTGCCAGCAGCCCGAGGACTAGCGGGAGTGGAACCGGGGAGCTGTTTTTT. It translates to CASSPRTSGSGTGELFF.